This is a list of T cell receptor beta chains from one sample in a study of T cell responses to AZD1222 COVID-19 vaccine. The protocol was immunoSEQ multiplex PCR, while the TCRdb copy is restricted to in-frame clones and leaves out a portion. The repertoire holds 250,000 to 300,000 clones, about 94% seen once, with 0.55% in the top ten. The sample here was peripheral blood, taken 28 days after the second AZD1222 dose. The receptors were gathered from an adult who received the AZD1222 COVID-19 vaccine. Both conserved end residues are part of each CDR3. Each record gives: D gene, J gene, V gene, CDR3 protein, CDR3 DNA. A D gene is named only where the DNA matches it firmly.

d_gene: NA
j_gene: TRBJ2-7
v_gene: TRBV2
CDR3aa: CASSEDGRGNEQYF
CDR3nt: TGTGCCAGCAGTGAAGATGGCAGGGGAAACGAGCAGTACTTC

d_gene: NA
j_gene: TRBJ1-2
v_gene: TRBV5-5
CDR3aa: CASSFSWTPDYGYTF
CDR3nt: TGTGCCAGCAGCTTTTCCTGGACGCCCGACTATGGCTACACCTTC

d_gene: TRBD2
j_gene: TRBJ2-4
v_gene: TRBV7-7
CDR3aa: CASSRPGGLAKNIQYF
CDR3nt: TGTGCTAGCAGCCGCCCGGGGGGACTGGCCAAAAACATTCAGTACTTC

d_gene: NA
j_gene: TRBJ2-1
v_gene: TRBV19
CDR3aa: CATKQMSSYNEQFF
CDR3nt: TGTGCCACCAAACAGATGAGCTCCTACAATGAGCAGTTCTTC

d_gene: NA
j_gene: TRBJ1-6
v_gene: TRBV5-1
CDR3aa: CASSLLEERSPLHF
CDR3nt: TGCGCCAGCAGCTTGTTGGAGGAGCGTTCACCCCTCCACTTT

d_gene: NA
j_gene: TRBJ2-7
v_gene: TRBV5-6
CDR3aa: CASTRGSYEQYF
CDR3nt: TGTGCCAGCACCCGGGGATCCTACGAGCAGTACTTC

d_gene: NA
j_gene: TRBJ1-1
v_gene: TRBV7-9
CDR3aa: CASSPSGGENTEAFF
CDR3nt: TGTGCCAGCAGCCCCTCGGGAGGGGAGAACACTGAAGCTTTCTTT

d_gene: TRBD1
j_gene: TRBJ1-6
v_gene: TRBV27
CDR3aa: CASSPRDRGNSPLHF
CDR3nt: TGTGCCAGCAGTCCTAGGGACAGGGGAAATTCACCCCTCCACTTT

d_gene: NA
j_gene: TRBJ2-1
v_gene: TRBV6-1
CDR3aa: CASSEIPGHFINEQFF
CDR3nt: TGTGCCAGCAGTGAAATCCCGGGGCACTTTATCAATGAGCAGTTCTTC

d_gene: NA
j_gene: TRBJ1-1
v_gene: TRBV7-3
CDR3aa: CASSSLLTGPIEAFF
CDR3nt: TGTGCCAGCAGCTCCCTCCTGACAGGTCCGATTGAAGCTTTCTTT